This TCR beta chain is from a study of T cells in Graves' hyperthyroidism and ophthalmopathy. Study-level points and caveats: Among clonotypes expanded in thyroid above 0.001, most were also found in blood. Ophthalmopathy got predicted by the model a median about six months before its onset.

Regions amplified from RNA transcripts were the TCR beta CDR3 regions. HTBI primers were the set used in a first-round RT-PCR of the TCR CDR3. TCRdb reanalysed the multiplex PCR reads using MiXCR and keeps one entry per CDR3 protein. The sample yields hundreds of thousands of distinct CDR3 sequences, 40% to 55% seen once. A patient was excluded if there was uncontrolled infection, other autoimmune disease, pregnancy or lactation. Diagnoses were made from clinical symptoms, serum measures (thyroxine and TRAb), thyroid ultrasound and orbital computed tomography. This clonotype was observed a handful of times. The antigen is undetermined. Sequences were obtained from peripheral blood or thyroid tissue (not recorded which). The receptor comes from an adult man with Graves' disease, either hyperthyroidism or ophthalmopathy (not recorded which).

CDR3 DNA sequence: TGCGCCAGCAGCTCTCAGACAGGGCTGAACACTGAAGCTTTCTTT. Its protein is CASSSQTGLNTEAFF. This rearrangement joins TRBV5-1 to TRBJ1-1; 7 bases fit TRBD1. The V gene end was trimmed by 3 bases and the J gene end by 0 bases; junction bases not matched to a gene: 5. Per the germline V gene, CDR1 is SGHRS and CDR2 is YFSETQ. The CDR3 loop spans 15 amino acids.